The 24 T cell receptor beta chains reported below all come from one sample, sequenced in a study of blood T cell repertoires in COVID-19. Some clones are missing from TCRdb's copy, which holds only in-frame ones; the method was immunoSEQ multiplex PCR. The table lists some 300,000 clones, roughly nine tenths of them singletons. The source material was PBMCs or T cells enriched from blood (not recorded which). All receptors come from a woman in her thirties who had recovered from COVID-19.

The chain has TRBV18 and TRBJ1-1, with 7 positions matching TRBD1. CDR1 and CDR2 from the germline V gene are KGHSH and LQKENI. Trimming took 4 bases from V and 1 from J; bases not matched to a gene: 9. This CDR3 is built from 16 residues. The CDR3 loop reads CASSLKIRGENTEAFF. The CDR3 DNA is TGTGCCAGCTCACTAAAGATCAGGGGGGAGAACACTGAAGCTTTCTTT.

V gene TRBV9 combines with J gene TRBJ1-1; 7 bases agree with TRBD1. CDR3 length equals 14 residues. Trimming took 3 bases from V and 2 from J; bases not matched to a gene: 4. Germline CDR1 reads SGDLS; CDR2 reads YYNGEE. CDR3 protein: CASSGRGSNTEAFF. CDR3 DNA sequence: TGTGCCAGCAGCGGCAGGGGGTCTAACACTGAAGCTTTCTTT. Full variable domain (rest looked up from reference TRBV9 and TRBJ1-1): DSGVTQTPKHLITATGQRVTLRCSPRSGDLSVYWYQQSLDQGLQFLIQYYNGEERAKGNILERFSAQQFPDLHSELNLSSLELGDSALYFCASSGRGSNTEAFFGQGTRLTVV.

In its sample, this clone was seen once. This sequence joins TRBV19 and TRBJ1-1; D possibly corresponds to TRBD1 (6 bases). The germline V gene encodes CDR1 LNHDA and CDR2 SQIVND (reference sequence). V lost 6 bases and J lost 1, with 12 bases in between. The CDR3 is 14 residues long. CDR3 bases: TGTGCCAGTAGCCCAGGACAGCCGAACACTGAAGCTTTCTTT. Protein product: CASSPGQPNTEAFF.

V and J are TRBV28 and TRBJ2-7; D is perhaps TRBD2 (5 bases). V lost 3 bases and J 6 bases, leaving 6 bases between the germline ends. The CDR3 runs to 11 residues. From germline, CDR1 is MDHEN and CDR2 SYDVKM. The CDR3 here is CASSFEGEQYF. The CDR3 coding sequence is TGTGCCAGCAGTTTCGAGGGCGAGCAGTACTTC.

This chain connects TRBV7-2 to TRBJ1-5; D remains unclear. Germline CDR1 is SGHTA and CDR2 is FQGNSA. V shed 1 base and J shed 6 bases, with 13 bases lying between them. The CDR3 is made up of 15 amino acids. The CDR3 loop is CASSLGGWGPQPQHF. CDR3 sequence (DNA): TGTGCCAGCAGCTTAGGAGGGTGGGGTCCTCAGCCCCAGCATTTT.

The V call is TRBV5-1, the J call TRBJ1-1; D gene ambiguous. V was trimmed by 1 base and J by 2 bases, leaving 12 bases between them. The V gene's germline CDR1 is SGHRS and CDR2 YFSETQ. The CDR3 contains 15 residues. Written as DNA, the CDR3 is TGCGCCAGCAGCTTGTTTCGGGAATTAAACACTGAAGCTTTCTTT. Protein sequence: CASSLFRELNTEAFF.

The rearrangement uses TRBV6-2 or TRBV6-3 and TRBJ1-2; no clear D gene. Germline values: CDR1 MNHEY, CDR2 SVGEGT. CDR3 length equals 15 residues. The V end lost 2 bases, the J end lost 3 bases, and 13 bases lay between the germline ends. The CDR3: CASSYERWLDYGYTF. The CDR3 nucleotides read TGTGCCAGCAGTTACGAGAGGTGGCTGGACTATGGCTACACCTTC.

The chain recombines TRBV14 with TRBJ1-4; 8 bases fit TRBD1. The CDR3 is 13 amino acids. From germline, CDR1 is SGHDN and CDR2 FVKESK. Germline trimming cut 5 bases from V and 8 bases from J; bases unmatched to any gene: 4. CDR3 sequence: CASSGQGREKLFF. The CDR3 DNA is TGTGCCAGCAGCGGACAGGGAAGAGAAAAACTGTTTTTT.

On this clone itself: The sample has other DNA sequences that encode this CDR3 too. The chain uses TRBV9 and TRBJ2-7; 8 bases are a match to TRBD2. Unmatched junction bases numbered 4, after V lost 0 bases and J lost 2 bases. Germline CDR1 and CDR2: SGDLS and YYNGEE. CDR3 length equals 15 residues. In DNA, the CDR3 is TGTGCCAGCAGCGTAGCCGGCGGGGGGACCTACGAGCAGTACTTC. Its protein is CASSVAGGGTYEQYF.

The chain couples TRBV15 to TRBJ2-1; a weak D match, TRBD2 (7 bases). CDR1 LNHNV and CDR2 YYDKDF come from the germline V gene (reference sequence). Between the trimmed V and J ends, which lost 6 bases and 8 bases, there was a span of 20 bases. The CDR3 spans 15 residues. CDR3: CATRVLAGAWDEQFF. DNA for the CDR3: TGTGCCACCAGGGTCCTCGCGGGGGCGTGGGATGAGCAGTTCTTC.

This chain joins TRBV5-5 and TRBJ2-7, with 8 nucleotides matching TRBD1. CDR1 is SGHKS and CDR2 is YYEKEE in the germline V gene (reference sequence). Trimming at V came to 2 bases and at J to 5 bases, leaving 9 bases not matched to a gene. This CDR3 comprises 15 residues. The CDR3: CASSFAQGALNEQYF. Written as DNA, the CDR3 is TGTGCCAGCAGCTTCGCCCAGGGGGCTTTGAACGAGCAGTACTTC.

The V call is TRBV4-1, the J call TRBJ2-1; D is unresolved. Trimming took 0 bases from V and 1 from J, leaving 7 bases between them. Germline V gives CDR1 MGHRA, CDR2 YSYEKL. The CDR3 is 15 residues long. DNA of the CDR3: TGCGCCAGCAGCCAAGAGGCTGTATCCTACAATGAGCAGTTCTTC. This encodes CASSQEAVSYNEQFF.

The V and J genes are TRBV29-1 and TRBJ2-1; the match to TRBD2 covers 11 bases. The CDR3 is 15 amino acids. Unmatched junction bases numbered 3, after V lost 1 base and J lost 4 bases. Germline V lookup: CDR1 SQVTM, CDR2 ANQGSEA. Written as DNA, the CDR3 is TGCAGCGTTGAAGGACTAGCGGGGAGGTACAATGAGCAGTTCTTC. It encodes CSVEGLAGRYNEQFF.

The CDR3 DNA follows: TGTGCCAGTAGCATCGGGCAGGGGCTTAGCAATCAGCCCCAGCATTTT. Protein product: CASSIGQGLSNQPQHF. The J gene is TRBJ1-5, the V gene TRBV19; D possibly corresponds to TRBD1 (6 bases). V shed 6 bases and J shed 0 bases, with 15 bases lying between them. The CDR3 sequence is 16 residues long. Germline CDR1 is LNHDA and CDR2 is SQIVND (reference sequence).

The V and J genes are TRBV18 and TRBJ1-6; maybe TRBD1 (6 bases). CDR1 and CDR2 from the germline V gene are KGHSH and LQKENI. V dropped 3 bases and J dropped 8 bases, with 11 bases sitting between them. This CDR3 has 14 amino acids. CDR3 coding DNA: TGTGCCAGCTCACCCACCAGGGGTGATTCACCCCTCCACTTT. It codes for CASSPTRGDSPLHF.

The J gene is TRBJ1-5, the V gene TRBV10-3, with D maybe TRBD1 (5 bases). Looked up from germline, CDR1 is ENHRY and CDR2 is SYGVKD. The CDR3 loop spans 13 amino acids. V gave up 10 bases and J gave up 3 bases, with 13 bases separating them. The CDR3 is CATKPGINQPQHF. DNA of the CDR3: TGTGCCACAAAACCAGGGATCAATCAGCCCCAGCATTTT.

As regards this clone: Other DNA sequences in the sample encode the same CDR3. The CDR3 sequence: CASSRGQGYEQYF. The CDR3 nucleotides read TGTGCCAGCAGCCGGGGACAGGGCTACGAGCAGTACTTC. The chain employs TRBV3-1 (or the pseudogene TRBV3-2) and TRBJ2-7; 9 bases line up with TRBD1. V lost 4 bases, J lost 3 bases, and 1 base stayed unmatched. CDR1 is LGHDT, CDR2 YNNKEL, per germline (reference sequence). The CDR3 has 13 amino acids.

The chain couples TRBV28 to TRBJ1-1, with TRBD1 matching over 12 bases. Losses at the gene ends were 8 bases for V and 5 bases for J; bases not matched to a gene: 12. Germline lookup yields CDR1 MDHEN and CDR2 SYDVKM. This CDR3 is 16 amino acids long. The CDR3 DNA reads TGTGCCAGCGGGCCTGGGACAGGGGGCGGATGGACTGAAGCTTTCTTT. Protein product: CASGPGTGGGWTEAFF. The variable domain in full, with the rest retrieved from reference TRBV28 and TRBJ1-1, is DVKVTQSSRYLVKRTGEKVFLECVQDMDHENMFWYRQDPGLGLRLIYFSYDVKMKEKGDIPEGYSVSREKKERFSLILESASTNQTSMYLCASGPGTGGGWTEAFFGQGTRLTVV.

The chain has TRBV18 and TRBJ2-5; possible D gene TRBD1, 5 bases. The CDR3 is 15 amino acids. V was shortened by 5 bases and J by 1 base, with 14 bases between the two germline ends. Germline values: CDR1 KGHSH, CDR2 LQKENI. CDR3 loop: CASSFLGEPQETQYF. The CDR3 DNA reads as TGTGCCAGCTCATTTTTAGGGGAACCCCAAGAGACCCAGTACTTC.

The J gene is TRBJ1-3, the V gene TRBV5-6, with 10 bases matching TRBD1. The V gene end was trimmed by 4 bases and the J gene end by 1 base; junction bases not matched to a gene: 5. In germline, CDR1 is SGHDT, CDR2 YYEEEE. This CDR3 region has 16 residues. CDR3 sequence: CASSPDRGFSGNTIYF. The CDR3 region has the DNA TGTGCCAGCAGCCCGGACAGGGGGTTTTCTGGAAACACCATATATTTT. The variable domain in full, with the rest retrieved from reference TRBV5-6 and TRBJ1-3, is DAGVTQSPTHLIKTRGQQVTLRCSPKSGHDTVSWYQQALGQGPQFIFQYYEEEERQRGNFPDRFSGHQFPNYSSELNVNALLLGDSALYLCASSPDRGFSGNTIYFGEGSWLTVV.

The genes are TRBV13 and TRBJ2-2; 7 nucleotides agree with TRBD2. This CDR3 spans 15 amino acids. The trim removed 5 bases at V and 5 bases at J, leaving 8 bases unmatched. Germline CDR1 is PRHDT and CDR2 is FYEKMQ (reference sequence). CDR3 nucleotides: TGTGCCAGCAGCCCGACGGGGGGTCAGACCGGGGAGCTGTTTTTT. As protein: CASSPTGGQTGELFF.

Only one count was recorded for this clone. The V gene is TRBV18, the J gene TRBJ2-2, with 8 bases aligning to TRBD1. The V segment lost 1 base and the J segment 5 bases; nucleotides outside the gene matches: 3. The CDR3 spans 15 residues. The germline gives CDR1 KGHSH, CDR2 LQKENI. The CDR3 DNA reads TGTGCCAGCTCACCACGACAGGGGTGGACCGGGGAGCTGTTTTTT. This translates into CASSPRQGWTGELFF.

The chain employs TRBV23-1 and TRBJ2-2, with unresolved D. TRBV23-1 falls under the ORF class, with uncertain function. The length of the CDR3 is 16 residues. Trimming cost V 1 base and J 1 base, with 10 bases left between them. The CDR3 DNA reads TGCGCCAGCAGTCAATTCCAGGTGCAGAACACCGGGGAGCTGTTTTTT. It is translated as CASSQFQVQNTGELFF.

This sequence joins TRBV2 and TRBJ2-3; 9 bases are a match to TRBD2. Trimming removed 4 bases from V and 5 bases from J; junction bases left unmatched: 4. The CDR3 totals 14 residues. Germline CDR1 SNHLY, CDR2 FYNNEI. CDR3 protein: CASSVAGAVDTQYF. CDR3 DNA sequence: TGTGCCAGCAGTGTAGCGGGGGCGGTAGATACGCAGTATTTT.